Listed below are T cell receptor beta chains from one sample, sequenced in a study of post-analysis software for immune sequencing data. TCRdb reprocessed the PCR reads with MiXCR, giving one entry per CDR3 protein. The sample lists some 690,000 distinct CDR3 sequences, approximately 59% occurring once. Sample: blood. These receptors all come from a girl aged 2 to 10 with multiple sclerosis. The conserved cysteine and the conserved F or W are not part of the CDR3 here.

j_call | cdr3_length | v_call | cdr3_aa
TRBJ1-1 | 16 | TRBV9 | ASSVGQSGGLRGTEAF
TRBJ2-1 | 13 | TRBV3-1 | ASRMTSGMEIEQF
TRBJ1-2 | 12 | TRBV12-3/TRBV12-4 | ASSGDSSNYGYT
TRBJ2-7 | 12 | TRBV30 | AWSGTSGFYEQY
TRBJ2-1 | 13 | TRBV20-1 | SAERGLAGSNEQF
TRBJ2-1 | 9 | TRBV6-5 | ASSYVDEQF
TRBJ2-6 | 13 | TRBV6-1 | ASRKTGDGANVLT
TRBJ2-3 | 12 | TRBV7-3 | ASSPTPTVPTQY
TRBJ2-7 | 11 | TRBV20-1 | GASGDQHYEQY
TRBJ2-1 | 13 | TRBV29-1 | SVRVAGGVGNGQF
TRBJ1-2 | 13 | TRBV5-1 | ASSKDRGSNYGYT
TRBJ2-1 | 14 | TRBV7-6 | ASSPTTGSDYNEQF
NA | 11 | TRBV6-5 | ATWDRGAYEQY
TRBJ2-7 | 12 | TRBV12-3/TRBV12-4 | ASSFNSRLGEQY
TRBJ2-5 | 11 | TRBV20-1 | SATRDRRETQY
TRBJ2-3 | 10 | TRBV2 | ASVGLLSTQY
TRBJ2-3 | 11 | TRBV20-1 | SARPGGADTQY
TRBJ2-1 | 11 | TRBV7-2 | ASRSTGSTGQF
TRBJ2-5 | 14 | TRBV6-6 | ASSYSPPGQQETQY
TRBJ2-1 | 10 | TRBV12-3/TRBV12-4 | ASSFGVVEQF
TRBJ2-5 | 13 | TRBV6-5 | ASSPVWAGEETQY
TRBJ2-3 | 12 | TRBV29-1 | STTDRGTTDTQY